This T cell receptor (beta chain) was found in a study of graft-versus-host responses after intestinal transplantation. Study background: Grafts were multivisceral, liver-intestinal, or isolated intestinal. Study-level findings and limits: Allografts of one patient group, those with graft-donor T cell macrochimerism, had high graft-versus-host to host-versus-graft clonal ratios.

Germline loops: CDR1 SEHNR, CDR2 FQNEAQ (reference sequence). This CDR3 comprises 14 residues. V was pared by 6 bases and J by 0 bases, with 9 bases between. The sample holds a few counts of this clone. The target antigen is unknown. TCRdb's copy holds only in-frame clones and misses some; the assay was immunoSEQ multiplex PCR. The top ten hold approximately 5.5% of the sample, which has approximately 54,000 clones, roughly 89% seen once. The chain carries TRBV7-9 and TRBJ1-3; D is unclear. The sequence was collected from a human patient who received an intestinal transplant, so some T cells may come from the graft donor. The sample here was PBMCs, taken 650 to 690 days after intestinal transplant. CDR3 in amino acids: CASRVVSSGNTIYF. The CDR3 DNA sequence: TGTGCCAGCAGAGTCGTCAGCTCTGGAAACACCATATATTTT.